The T cell receptor (beta chain) under discussion was sequenced for a study of shared clonotypes between healthy human individuals. CDR1 SGDLS and CDR2 YYNGEE come from the germline V gene. V was clipped by 0 bases and J by 5 bases, with 11 bases between them. This CDR3 comprises 14 residues. As concerns this clone: The antigen remains unidentified.

Method: immunoSEQ multiplex PCR; TCRdb's copy keeps in-frame clones and lacks some. The data contain around 370,000 clones, about 97% of them singletons. Study outcomes and limitations: Specimens sampled were limited to blood, with tissue repertoires likely differing.

This receptor was taken from a man aged 25-40 years in good health. The chain links TRBV9 to TRBJ2-5; no reliable D call. Sequencing was done on a sample of memory CD8+ T cells sorted from blood. Noted subset: CD45RO+ cells pooled with CCR7-negative TemRA cells. This chain's CDR3 is CASSVGSVRETQYF. The CDR3 region has the DNA TGTGCCAGCAGCGTAGGGTCGGTAAGGGAGACCCAGTACTTC.